A selection of T cell receptor beta chains follows, all from one sample in a study of shared clonotypes between healthy human individuals. Assay: immunoSEQ multiplex PCR; the TCRdb copy retains only in-frame clones and omits some. The table includes 300,000 to 350,000 clones, over 70% detected once. Sequencing used memory CD4+ T cells sorted from blood. Receptors were obtained from a man between 25 and 39 years old in good health. CDR3s include the opening cysteine and the closing phenylalanine or tryptophan. A D gene is named only where the DNA matches it firmly. Only some rows state a clone size, as once, few, many or a class for expanded clones.

CDR3 DNA | CDR3 protein | clone size | D gene | J gene | V gene
TGTGCCAGCAGCGAGAGGGCAGACTACGAGCAGTACTTC | CASSERADYEQYF | - | - | TRBJ2-7 | TRBV9
TGTGCCAGCAGTTTGACAGGCTCCGGCTACACCTTC | CASSLTGSGYTF | few | - | TRBJ1-2 | TRBV28
TGTGCCAGCAAAGGTCCGGGTGTGGTTTTCGCAGATACGCAGTATTTT | CASKGPGVVFADTQYF | - | - | TRBJ2-3 | TRBV27
TGTGCCAGCAGAGAAACAGCGGGGGGGCATTCACCCCTCCACTTT | CASRETAGGHSPLHF | few | - | TRBJ1-6 | TRBV7-2
TGTGCCATCAGTGAGACAGGGCTCTATGGCTACACCTTC | CAISETGLYGYTF | - | - | TRBJ1-2 | TRBV10-3
TGTGCCACCAGCAGAGTGGGCCTGGGACTAGCGTTTATTACCAACACCGGGGAGCTGTTTTTT | CATSRVGLGLAFITNTGELFF | - | TRBD2 | TRBJ2-2 | TRBV15
TGTGCCAGCAGCTCGGGACTGAATAATGAAAAACTGTTTTTT | CASSSGLNNEKLFF | - | - | TRBJ1-4 | TRBV7-9
TGTGCCAGCAGCTTATCCTGGCAGGGCCACGAGCAGTACTTC | CASSLSWQGHEQYF | once | - | TRBJ2-7 | TRBV7-2
TGTGCCAGCAAGGCGGCAGGGGAAAATCAGCCCCAGCATTTT | CASKAAGENQPQHF | - | - | TRBJ1-5 | TRBV6-1
TGTGCCAGCAGCTTAGTCCCAGCAAAAGGCGAGCAGTACTTC | CASSLVPAKGEQYF | - | - | TRBJ2-7 | TRBV7-2
TGCGCCAGCAGCACCTCCTACAATGAGCAGTTCTTC | CASSTSYNEQFF | - | - | TRBJ2-1 | TRBV10-2
TGTGCCAGCAGCTTCGCCCAAAGGACGGTCTCATATGGCTACACCTTC | CASSFAQRTVSYGYTF | - | - | TRBJ1-2 | TRBV28
TGTGCCAGCAGCTTTGGTTCTAGCGGGGGGGCAGATACGCAGTATTTT | CASSFGSSGGADTQYF | - | TRBD2 | TRBJ2-3 | TRBV11-2
TGCGCCAGCAGTGGTTCCGGGCAAAGGGACACTGAAGCTTTCTTT | CASSGSGQRDTEAFF | - | - | TRBJ1-1 | TRBV10-1
TGTGCCAGCAGCCAAGATTGGTCACGAAGGCAGTACTTC | CASSQDWSRRQYF | once | - | TRBJ2-7 | TRBV14
TGCGCCAGCGGCGCGGGACAGGGCACAGATACGCAGTATTTT | CASGAGQGTDTQYF | - | TRBD1 | TRBJ2-3 | TRBV5-1
TGTGCCAGTAGTAGGGCCAGTCGAGGCTACACCTTC | CASSRASRGYTF | - | - | TRBJ1-2 | TRBV19
TGTGCCAGTAGTATAGAGGCAGACTACGAGCAGTACTTC | CASSIEADYEQYF | - | - | TRBJ2-7 | TRBV19
TGTGCCAGCAGCTTCCCGGGACAGGAGAGCTTGGAGCAGTACTTC | CASSFPGQESLEQYF | - | TRBD1 | TRBJ2-7 | TRBV5-4
TGTGCTCATAGCGGACAGGGGGTAACGAACACTGAAGCTTTCTTT | CAHSGQGVTNTEAFF | - | TRBD1 | TRBJ1-1 | TRBV27
TGTGCCAGCAGTTTCAGGGGGGGTGGCTACACCTTC | CASSFRGGGYTF | - | TRBD1 | TRBJ1-2 | TRBV28
TGCGCCAGCAGCTTGGTAATCAACACCGGGGAGCTGTTTTTT | CASSLVINTGELFF | - | - | TRBJ2-2 | TRBV5-1
TGCGCCAGCAGCCGTAAAGCGAACACTGAAGCTTTCTTT | CASSRKANTEAFF | - | - | TRBJ1-1 | TRBV10-1
TGTGCCACCAGCAGAGATAAAGCGGGTACTGAAGCTTTCTTT | CATSRDKAGTEAFF | large | - | TRBJ1-1 | TRBV15
TGTGCCAGCAGTAAAGCCACTGAAGCTTTCTTT | CASSKATEAFF | - | - | TRBJ1-1 | TRBV13
TGTGCCAGCAGCGTCGGACTAGCGGGGGCCTACGAGCAGTACTTC | CASSVGLAGAYEQYF | - | TRBD2 | TRBJ2-7 | TRBV5-5
TGTGCCAGCAGTAGAACTAGCGGCACAGATACGCAGTATTTT | CASSRTSGTDTQYF | - | TRBD2 | TRBJ2-3 | TRBV2
TGTGCCAGCACCGGAGGGCTTGGTTATGGCTACACCTTC | CASTGGLGYGYTF | - | - | TRBJ1-2 | TRBV2
TGTGCCAGCACGGGGGGCGCGGAGCAGTACTTC | CASTGGAEQYF | many | - | TRBJ2-7 | TRBV6-1
TGTGCCAGCGCCGACAGGGCAGAGACCCAGTACTTC | CASADRAETQYF | - | TRBD1 | TRBJ2-5 | TRBV5-6
TGTGCCAGCAGCGCGCAGGGTTGGGGAGAGACCCAGTACTTC | CASSAQGWGETQYF | - | - | TRBJ2-5 | TRBV9
TGTGCCAGCAGCGCCGGGACTAATCGGGGAGAGACCCAGTACTTC | CASSAGTNRGETQYF | once | TRBD2 | TRBJ2-5 | TRBV7-6
TGTGCCAGCAGTTCCTTTCGGGGGGCCGGAGAGACCCAGTACTTC | CASSSFRGAGETQYF | few | - | TRBJ2-5 | TRBV28
TGTGCTAGTGCCGGGTTCAGCTCCTACAATGAGCAGTTCTTC | CASAGFSSYNEQFF | - | - | TRBJ2-1 | TRBV12-5
TGTGCCAGCCTACCGGACAGCCAAAACACTGAAGCTTTCTTT | CASLPDSQNTEAFF | few | - | TRBJ1-1 | TRBV2
TGTGCCAGCACCCGGGACAGCTCTGGAAACACCATATATTTT | CASTRDSSGNTIYF | once | TRBD1 | TRBJ1-3 | TRBV6-1
TGTGCCAGCAGCATTCCCGCCGGGGAGCTGTTTTTT | CASSIPAGELFF | once | - | TRBJ2-2 | TRBV11-2
TGTGCCTGGAAGAACGGGAGGAATACCAAAAACATTCAGTACTTC | CAWKNGRNTKNIQYF | - | TRBD2 | TRBJ2-4 | TRBV30
TGTGCCAGCAGTATTGCGGGAGGTGGTAGCTCCTACAATGAGCAGTTCTTC | CASSIAGGGSSYNEQFF | - | TRBD2 | TRBJ2-1 | TRBV4-2
TGTGCCTGGATGGGCGGATCCTACGAGCAGTACTTC | CAWMGGSYEQYF | many | - | TRBJ2-7 | TRBV30
TGTGCCAGCAGCTTGGCTAGCGGGAGGGCGGGTGAGCAGTTCTTC | CASSLASGRAGEQFF | once | TRBD2 | TRBJ2-1 | TRBV5-4
TGTGCCAGCAGTCCACCAACTAATGAAAAACTGTTTTTT | CASSPPTNEKLFF | - | - | TRBJ1-4 | TRBV6-6
TGTGCCGGCGGGGGGACTAGCGGGTTCGAGCAGTACTTC | CAGGGTSGFEQYF | - | TRBD2 | TRBJ2-7 | TRBV10-3
TGCGCCAGCAGCTTGTGGGGGGTCTCCGGTTTAGCTGAAGCTTTCTTT | CASSLWGVSGLAEAFF | many | - | TRBJ1-1 | TRBV5-1
TGTGCCAGCTCACCAAGTAGGAATTCAGAGACCCAGTACTTC | CASSPSRNSETQYF | - | - | TRBJ2-5 | TRBV18
TGTGCCAGTAGAACCGACAGGTCGACTAATGAAAAACTGTTTTTT | CASRTDRSTNEKLFF | - | - | TRBJ1-4 | TRBV19
TGTGCCAGCAGCAAAAGTGGGTTTGCCAAGGGTACCGGGGAGCTGTTTTTT | CASSKSGFAKGTGELFF | few | - | TRBJ2-2 | TRBV7-2
TGTGCCAGCAGCTTAGTTCCAGGGATGGGCAATGAGCAGTTCTTC | CASSLVPGMGNEQFF | - | - | TRBJ2-1 | TRBV11-2
TGCGCCAGCAGGCGCGGACTAGCGGAGTCGGGAGATACGCAGTATTTT | CASRRGLAESGDTQYF | - | TRBD2 | TRBJ2-3 | TRBV10-2
TGTGCCAGCAGCCTAGACAGGGTCCCCAGAAACACCATATATTTT | CASSLDRVPRNTIYF | - | TRBD1 | TRBJ1-3 | TRBV7-2
TGTGCCAGCAGTCAGGCTAGCGGGGGCCCCTACGAGCAGTACTTC | CASSQASGGPYEQYF | few | TRBD2 | TRBJ2-7 | TRBV7-8
TGCAGCGTTGACCGTGGGGGGACCGAGCAGTACTTC | CSVDRGGTEQYF | - | - | TRBJ2-7 | TRBV29-1
TGTGCCAGTAGTAAGGCTAGCGGATACAATGAGCAGTTCTTC | CASSKASGYNEQFF | - | TRBD2 | TRBJ2-1 | TRBV19
TGTGCCAGCAGCAAAGACGGACTTGGGGGTGAAAAACTGTTTTTT | CASSKDGLGGEKLFF | - | - | TRBJ1-4 | TRBV7-8